The entry below describes one T cell receptor beta chain. Its antigen is not identified. The J segment lost 4 bases and the V segment lost 4 bases, leaving 10 bases of the junction unmatched. This CDR3 region has 16 residues. Germline-derived CDR1 and CDR2 are MGHRA and YSYEKL. CD4+ naive, central memory, regulatory and stem cell-like memory cells were sorted via CD45RO/CCR7/CD25/CD127/CD95/CD27. The source of the sample is a study of beta chain features in type 1 diabetes. Study-level background: Healthy donors, compared against patients, showed similar age, gender and cell yields.

Broader study findings: cDNA-based sequencing might over-represent cells highly expressing TCR. The study notes PCR might favor shorter templates equally in patients and controls.

The investigators reverse transcribed all of the isolated RNA, so they sequenced expressed TCRB transcripts. The assay was immunoSEQ multiplex PCR, and TCRdb's table has in-frame clones only and misses some. The sample lists 150,000 to 180,000 clones; approximately 10% were seen once. Sequenced input: central memory CD4+ T cells from blood. This clonotype was obtained from a man aged 18 to 29 in good health. This chain connects TRBV4-1 to TRBJ2-1, with 7 bases lining up with TRBD2. The CDR3: CASSPGLREGYNEQFF. The CDR3 bases are TGCGCCAGCAGCCCCGGACTCAGGGAGGGGTACAATGAGCAGTTCTTC.